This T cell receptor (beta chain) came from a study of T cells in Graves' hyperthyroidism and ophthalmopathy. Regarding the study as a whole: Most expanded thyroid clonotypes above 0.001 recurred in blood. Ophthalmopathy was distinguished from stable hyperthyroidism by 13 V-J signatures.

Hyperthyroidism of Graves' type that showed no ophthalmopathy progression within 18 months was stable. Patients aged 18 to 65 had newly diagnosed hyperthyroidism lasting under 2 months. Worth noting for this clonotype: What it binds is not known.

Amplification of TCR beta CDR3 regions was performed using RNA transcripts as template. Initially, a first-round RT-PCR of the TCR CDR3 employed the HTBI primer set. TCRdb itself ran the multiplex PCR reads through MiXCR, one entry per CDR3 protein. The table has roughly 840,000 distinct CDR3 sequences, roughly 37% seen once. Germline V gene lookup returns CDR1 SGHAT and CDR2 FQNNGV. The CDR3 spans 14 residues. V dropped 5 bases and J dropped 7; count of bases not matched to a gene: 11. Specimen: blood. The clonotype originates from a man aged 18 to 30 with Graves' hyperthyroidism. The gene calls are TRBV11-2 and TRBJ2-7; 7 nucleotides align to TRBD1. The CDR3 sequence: CASSTRQGTGEQYF. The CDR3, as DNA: TGTGCCAGCAGCACCCGACAGGGTACGGGAGAGCAGTACTTC.